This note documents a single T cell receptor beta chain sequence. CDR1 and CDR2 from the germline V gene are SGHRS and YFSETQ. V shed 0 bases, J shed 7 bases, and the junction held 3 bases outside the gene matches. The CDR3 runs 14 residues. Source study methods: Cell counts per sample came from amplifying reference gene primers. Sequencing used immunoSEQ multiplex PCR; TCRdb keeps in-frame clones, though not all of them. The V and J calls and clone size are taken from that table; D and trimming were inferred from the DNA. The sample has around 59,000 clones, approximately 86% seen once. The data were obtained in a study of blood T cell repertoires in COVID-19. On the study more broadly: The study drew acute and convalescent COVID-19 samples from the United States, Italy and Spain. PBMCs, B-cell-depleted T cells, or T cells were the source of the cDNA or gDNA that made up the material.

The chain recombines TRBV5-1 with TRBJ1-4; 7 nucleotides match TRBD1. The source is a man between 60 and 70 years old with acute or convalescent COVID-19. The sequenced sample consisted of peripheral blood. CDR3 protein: CASSLVGQPEKLFF. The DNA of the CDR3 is TGCGCCAGCAGCTTGGTGGGACAGCCTGAAAAACTGTTTTTT.